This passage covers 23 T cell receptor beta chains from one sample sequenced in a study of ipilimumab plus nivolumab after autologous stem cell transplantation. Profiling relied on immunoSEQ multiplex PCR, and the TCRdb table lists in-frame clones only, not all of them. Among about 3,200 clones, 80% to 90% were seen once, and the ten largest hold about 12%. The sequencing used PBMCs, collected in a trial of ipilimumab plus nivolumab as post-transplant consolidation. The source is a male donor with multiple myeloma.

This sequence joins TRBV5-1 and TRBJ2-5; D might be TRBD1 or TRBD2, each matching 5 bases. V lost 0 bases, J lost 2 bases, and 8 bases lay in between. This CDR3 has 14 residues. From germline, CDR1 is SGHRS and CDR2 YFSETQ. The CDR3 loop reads CASSLGGEQETQYF. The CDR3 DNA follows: TGCGCCAGCAGCTTGGGAGGGGAACAAGAGACCCAGTACTTC.

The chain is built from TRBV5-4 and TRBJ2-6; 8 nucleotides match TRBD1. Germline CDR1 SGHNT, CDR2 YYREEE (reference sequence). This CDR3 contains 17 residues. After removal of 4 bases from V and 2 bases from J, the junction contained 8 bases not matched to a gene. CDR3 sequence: CASSPQDRAAGANVLTF. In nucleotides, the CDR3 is TGTGCCAGCAGCCCCCAGGACAGGGCAGCTGGGGCCAACGTCCTGACTTTC.

CDR3 sequence (DNA): TGTGCCAGCAGTTTTGGGGGAGCCTATGGCTACACCTTC. It yields the protein CASSFGGAYGYTF. This chain links TRBV25-1 with TRBJ1-2, with D maybe TRBD1 (5 bases). Germline CDR1 and CDR2: MGHDK and SYGVNS. The CDR3 loop spans 13 amino acids. Trimming pared 5 bases from V and 4 bases from J, leaving 11 bases between.

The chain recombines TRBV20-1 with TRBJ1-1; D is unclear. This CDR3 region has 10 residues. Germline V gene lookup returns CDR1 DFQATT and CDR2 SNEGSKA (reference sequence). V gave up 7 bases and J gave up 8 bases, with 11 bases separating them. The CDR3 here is CSVYNVEAFF. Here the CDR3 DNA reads TGCAGTGTTTACAACGTCGAAGCTTTCTTT.

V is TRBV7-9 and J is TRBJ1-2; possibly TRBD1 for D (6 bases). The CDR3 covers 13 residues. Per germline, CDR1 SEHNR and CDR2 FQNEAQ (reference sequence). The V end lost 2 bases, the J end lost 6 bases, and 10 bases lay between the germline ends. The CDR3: CASSLRAGDGYTF. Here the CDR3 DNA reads TGTGCCAGCAGCTTACGGGCAGGGGATGGCTACACCTTC.

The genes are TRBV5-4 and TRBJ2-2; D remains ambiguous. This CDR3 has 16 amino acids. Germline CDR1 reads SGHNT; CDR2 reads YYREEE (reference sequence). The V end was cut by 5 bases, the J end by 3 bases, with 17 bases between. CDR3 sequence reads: CASSLPRKKDTGELFF. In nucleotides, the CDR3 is TGTGCCAGCAGTCTACCCAGGAAAAAGGACACCGGGGAGCTGTTTTTT.

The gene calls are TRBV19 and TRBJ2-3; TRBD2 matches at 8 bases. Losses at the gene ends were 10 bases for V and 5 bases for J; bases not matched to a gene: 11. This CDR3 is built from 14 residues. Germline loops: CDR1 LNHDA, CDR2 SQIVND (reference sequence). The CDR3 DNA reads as TGTGCCACCAACGATCCGGGGGGGCAAGATACGCAGTATTTT. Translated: CATNDPGGQDTQYF.

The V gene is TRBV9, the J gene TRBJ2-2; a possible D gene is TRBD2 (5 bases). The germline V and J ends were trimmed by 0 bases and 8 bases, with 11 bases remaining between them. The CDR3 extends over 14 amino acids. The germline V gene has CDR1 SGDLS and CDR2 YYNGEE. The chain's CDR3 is CASSVDPSSGELFF. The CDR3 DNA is TGTGCCAGCAGCGTAGATCCTAGCTCTGGGGAGCTGTTTTTT. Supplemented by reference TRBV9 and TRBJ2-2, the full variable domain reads DSGVTQTPKHLITATGQRVTLRCSPRSGDLSVYWYQQSLDQGLQFLIQYYNGEERAKGNILERFSAQQFPDLHSELNLSSLELGDSALYFCASSVDPSSGELFFGEGSRLTVL.

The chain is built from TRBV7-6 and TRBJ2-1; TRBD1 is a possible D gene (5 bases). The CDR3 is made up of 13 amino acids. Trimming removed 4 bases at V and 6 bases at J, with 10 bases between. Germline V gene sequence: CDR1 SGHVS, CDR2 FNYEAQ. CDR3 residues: CASSSTAGNEQFF. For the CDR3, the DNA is TGTGCCAGCAGCTCGACAGCTGGCAATGAGCAGTTCTTC.

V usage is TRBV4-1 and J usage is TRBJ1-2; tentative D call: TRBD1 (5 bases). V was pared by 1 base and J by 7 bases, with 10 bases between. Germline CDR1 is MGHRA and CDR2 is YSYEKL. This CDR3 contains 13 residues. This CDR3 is CASSQVPGLGYTF. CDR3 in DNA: TGCGCCAGCAGCCAAGTCCCAGGGCTTGGCTACACCTTC.

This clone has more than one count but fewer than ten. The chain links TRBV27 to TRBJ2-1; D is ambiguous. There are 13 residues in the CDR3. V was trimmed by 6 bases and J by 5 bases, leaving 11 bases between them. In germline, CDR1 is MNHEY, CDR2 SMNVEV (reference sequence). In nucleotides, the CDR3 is TGTGCCAGCAGCCTGACACATAACAATGAGCAGTTCTTC. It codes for CASSLTHNNEQFF.

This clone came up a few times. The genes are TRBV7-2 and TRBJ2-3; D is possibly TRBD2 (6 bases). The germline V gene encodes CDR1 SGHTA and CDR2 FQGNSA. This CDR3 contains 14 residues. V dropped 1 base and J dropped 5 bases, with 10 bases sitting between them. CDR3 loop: CASSLVGGKDTQYF. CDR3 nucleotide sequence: TGTGCCAGCAGCTTAGTCGGGGGAAAAGATACGCAGTATTTT.

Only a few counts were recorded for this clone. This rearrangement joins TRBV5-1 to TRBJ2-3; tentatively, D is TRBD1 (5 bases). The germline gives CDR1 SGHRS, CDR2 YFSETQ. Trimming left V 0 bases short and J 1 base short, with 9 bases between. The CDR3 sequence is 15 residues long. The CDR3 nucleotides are TGCGCCAGCAGCTTGGGGGGCAGTGGCACAGATACGCAGTATTTT. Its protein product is CASSLGGSGTDTQYF.

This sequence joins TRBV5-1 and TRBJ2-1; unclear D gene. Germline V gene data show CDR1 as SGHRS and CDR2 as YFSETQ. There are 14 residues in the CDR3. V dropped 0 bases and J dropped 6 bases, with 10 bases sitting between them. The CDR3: CASSLATGPNEQFF. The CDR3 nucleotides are TGCGCCAGCAGCTTGGCTACCGGCCCCAATGAGCAGTTCTTC.

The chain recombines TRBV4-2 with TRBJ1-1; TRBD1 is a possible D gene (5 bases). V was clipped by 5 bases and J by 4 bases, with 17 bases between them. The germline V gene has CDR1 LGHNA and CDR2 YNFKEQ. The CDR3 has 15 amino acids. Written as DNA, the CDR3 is TGTGCCAGCAGCGAACGTGCGGGGGTCGGCACTGAAGCTTTCTTT. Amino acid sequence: CASSERAGVGTEAFF.

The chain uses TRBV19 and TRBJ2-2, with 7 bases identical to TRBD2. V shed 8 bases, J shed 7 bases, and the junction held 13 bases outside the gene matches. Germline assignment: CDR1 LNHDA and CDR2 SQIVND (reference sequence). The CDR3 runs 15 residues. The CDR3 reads CASESPTSAFGELFF. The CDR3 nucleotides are TGTGCCAGTGAGAGCCCCACTAGCGCCTTCGGGGAGCTGTTTTTT. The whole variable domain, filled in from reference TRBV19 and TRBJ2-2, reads DGGITQSPKYLFRKEGQNVTLSCEQNLNHDAMYWYRQDPGQGLRLIYYSQIVNDFQKGDIAEGYSVSREKKESFPLTVTSAQKNPTAFYLCASESPTSAFGELFFGEGSRLTVL.

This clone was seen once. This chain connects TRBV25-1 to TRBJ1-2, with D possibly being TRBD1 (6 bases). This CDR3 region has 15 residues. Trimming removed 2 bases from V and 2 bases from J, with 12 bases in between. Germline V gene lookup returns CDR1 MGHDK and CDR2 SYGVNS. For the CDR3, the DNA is TGTGCCAGCAGTGAAGGGGGGCTGGCCAACTATGGCTACACCTTC. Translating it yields CASSEGGLANYGYTF.

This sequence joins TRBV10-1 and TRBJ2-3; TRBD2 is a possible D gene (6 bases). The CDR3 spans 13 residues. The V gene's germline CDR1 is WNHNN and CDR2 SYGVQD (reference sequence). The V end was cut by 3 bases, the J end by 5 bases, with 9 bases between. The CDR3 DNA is TGCGCCAGCAGTGATGGGGGGAGAGATACGCAGTATTTT. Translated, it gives CASSDGGRDTQYF.

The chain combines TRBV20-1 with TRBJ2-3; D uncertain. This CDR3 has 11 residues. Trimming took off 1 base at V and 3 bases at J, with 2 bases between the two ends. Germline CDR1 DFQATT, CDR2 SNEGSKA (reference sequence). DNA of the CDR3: TGCAGTGCTAGAGCGACAGATACGCAGTATTTT. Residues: CSARATDTQYF.

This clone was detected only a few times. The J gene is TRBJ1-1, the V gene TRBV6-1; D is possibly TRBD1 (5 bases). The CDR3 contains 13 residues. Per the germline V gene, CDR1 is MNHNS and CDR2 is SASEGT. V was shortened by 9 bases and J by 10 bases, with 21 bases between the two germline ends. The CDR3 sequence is CASEEAGGLRAFF. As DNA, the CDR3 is TGTGCCAGTGAAGAAGCGGGGGGGTTAAGAGCTTTCTTT.

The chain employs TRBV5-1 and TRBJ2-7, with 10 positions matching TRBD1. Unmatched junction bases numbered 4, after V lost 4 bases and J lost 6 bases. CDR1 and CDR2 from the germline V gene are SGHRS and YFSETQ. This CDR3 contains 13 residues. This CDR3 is CASSEGQGLEQYF. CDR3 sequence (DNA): TGCGCCAGCAGCGAGGGACAGGGGCTCGAGCAGTACTTC.

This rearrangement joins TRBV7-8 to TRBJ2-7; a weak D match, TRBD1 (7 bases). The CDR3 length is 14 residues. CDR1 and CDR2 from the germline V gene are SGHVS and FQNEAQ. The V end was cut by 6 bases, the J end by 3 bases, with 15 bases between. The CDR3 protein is CASRGRDSNYEQYF. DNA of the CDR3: TGTGCCAGCAGAGGGCGGGACAGCAACTACGAGCAGTACTTC.

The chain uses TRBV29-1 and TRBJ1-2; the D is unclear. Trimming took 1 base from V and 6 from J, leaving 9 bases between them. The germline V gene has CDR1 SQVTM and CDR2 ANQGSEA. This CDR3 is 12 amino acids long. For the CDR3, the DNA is TGCAGCGTTGAAGTGGCAGACAATGGCTACACCTTC. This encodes CSVEVADNGYTF.